Listed below are T cell receptor beta chains from one sample, sequenced in a study of T cell responses to AZD1222 COVID-19 vaccine. Libraries were prepared by immunoSEQ multiplex PCR; TCRdb keeps only in-frame clonotypes and omits some of them. The repertoire holds approximately 150,000 clones, with about 90% as singletons. Sequencing used peripheral blood, obtained 28 days after the second dose of the MenACWY control vaccine. These receptors originate from an adult who received the MenACWY meningococcal vaccine as a control. The CDR3 runs from the conserved cysteine through the conserved F or W. Each record gives: clone size, J gene, D gene, V gene, CDR3 protein, CDR3 DNA. A D gene is named only where the DNA matches it firmly. Not every row has a clone size; where given, it reads once, few, many or a size class.

>.|TRBJ2-3|TRBD2|TRBV7-8
CASSLGAGGVDTQYF
TGTGCCAGCAGCTTAGGGGCGGGAGGGGTAGATACGCAGTATTTT
>.|TRBJ1-3|.|TRBV3-1/TRBV3-2
CASSQDSGSSGNTIYF
TGTGCCAGCAGCCAAGATAGTGGCTCCTCTGGAAACACCATATATTTT
>.|TRBJ2-5|.|TRBV11-3
CASSLRGSGTQYF
TGTGCCAGCAGCTTACGTGGGAGTGGGACCCAGTACTTC
>.|TRBJ1-2|.|TRBV25-1
CASSQQQGYGYTF
TGTGCCAGCAGTCAACAACAGGGTTATGGCTACACCTTC
>.|TRBJ1-2|.|TRBV28
CASSIGQRYGYTF
TGTGCCAGCAGTATCGGACAGCGCTATGGCTACACCTTC
>few|TRBJ2-7|TRBD1|TRBV19
CASSIRDRGDEQYF
TGTGCCAGTAGTATCCGGGACAGGGGCGACGAGCAGTACTTC
>.|TRBJ2-7|TRBD1|TRBV28
CASSLLTGQESSYEQYF
TGTGCCAGCAGTTTACTGACGGGACAGGAAAGCTCCTACGAGCAGTACTTC
>.|TRBJ2-1|TRBD1|TRBV7-9
CASSPPPRQGARNEQFF
TGTGCCAGCAGCCCCCCCCCGCGACAGGGTGCGCGCAATGAGCAGTTCTTC
>.|TRBJ2-1|TRBD2|TRBV19
CASSTSGSSYNEQFF
TGTGCCAGTAGTACAAGCGGGAGCTCCTACAATGAGCAGTTCTTC
>.|TRBJ1-2|.|TRBV6-4
CASSPDVAGATHYGYTF
TGTGCCAGCAGCCCCGACGTGGCCGGGGCCACCCACTATGGCTACACCTTC
>.|TRBJ2-7|.|TRBV28
CASGDILGEQYF
TGTGCCAGCGGCGACATCCTTGGGGAGCAGTACTTC
>.|TRBJ2-1|.|TRBV3-1/TRBV3-2
CASSLSGGNEQFF
TGTGCCAGCAGCCTAAGCGGAGGGAATGAGCAGTTCTTC
>.|TRBJ1-6|.|TRBV4-1
CASSRGQSSYNSPLHF
TGCGCCAGCAGCCGTGGACAGAGCTCCTATAATTCACCCCTCCACTTT
>.|TRBJ1-2|.|TRBV6-1
CASSENYGYGYTF
TGTGCCAGCAGTGAAAACTACGGGTATGGCTACACCTTC
>.|TRBJ1-4|.|TRBV18
CASSPTASTNEKLFF
TGTGCCAGCTCACCCACAGCCTCAACTAATGAAAAACTGTTTTTT
>.|TRBJ2-7|.|TRBV6-2/TRBV6-3
CASSFLRSSYEQYF
TGTGCCAGCAGTTTTCTCAGGAGCTCCTACGAGCAGTACTTC
>.|TRBJ1-2|.|TRBV5-4
CASSRGDWADGYTF
TGTGCCAGCAGCCGAGGGGATTGGGCAGATGGCTACACCTTC
>.|TRBJ1-1|TRBD1|TRBV6-4
CASRGDRYTEAFF
TGTGCCAGCAGGGGGGACAGATACACTGAAGCTTTCTTT
>.|TRBJ1-2|TRBD1|TRBV7-2
CASSQDRALLGGYTF
TGTGCCAGCAGCCAGGACAGGGCCCTATTGGGTGGCTACACCTTC
>.|TRBJ2-7|TRBD2|TRBV4-3
CASSLGPLAGAHEQYF
TGCGCCAGCAGCCTCGGTCCACTAGCGGGAGCCCACGAGCAGTACTTC
>.|TRBJ1-4|.|TRBV19
CASSTEEYEKLFF
TGTGCCAGTAGTACAGAGGAGTATGAAAAACTGTTTTTT
>.|TRBJ2-7|.|TRBV4-1
CASSQHWWSYEQYF
TGCGCCAGCAGCCAACATTGGTGGTCCTACGAGCAGTACTTC
>.|TRBJ2-3|.|TRBV11-3
CASSLRSDTQYF
TGTGCCAGCAGCTTACGGTCGGATACGCAGTATTTT
>.|TRBJ2-7|.|TRBV15
CATSRGEDAEQYF
TGTGCCACCAGCAGAGGAGAAGATGCCGAGCAGTACTTC
>.|TRBJ1-4|TRBD1|TRBV28
CASSLWDRGPEDEKLFF
TGTGCCAGCAGTTTGTGGGACAGGGGGCCAGAGGATGAAAAACTGTTTTTT
>.|TRBJ2-2|TRBD1|TRBV9
CASSLRGTGGTGELFF
TGTGCCAGCAGCCTTAGAGGGACAGGGGGGACCGGGGAGCTGTTTTTT
>.|TRBJ1-1|.|TRBV10-1
CASSESGRENTEAFF
TGCGCCAGCAGTGAGTCGGGCAGGGAGAACACTGAAGCTTTCTTT
>once|TRBJ2-3|.|TRBV28
CASSPGSSDTQYF
TGTGCCAGCAGCCCCGGGAGCTCAGATACGCAGTATTTT
>.|TRBJ1-2|.|TRBV30
CAWSRPEGYTF
TGTGCCTGGAGTCGACCCGAGGGCTACACCTTC
>.|TRBJ1-5|.|TRBV19
CASSLVVGEWSNQPQHF
TGTGCCAGTAGTCTGGTGGTGGGGGAGTGGAGCAATCAGCCCCAGCATTTT
>once|TRBJ1-5|.|TRBV7-9
CASSFSSNQPQHF
TGTGCCAGCAGCTTCTCTAGCAATCAGCCCCAGCATTTT
>.|TRBJ2-7|.|TRBV18
CASSLQRDGEQYF
TGTGCCAGCTCACTCCAAAGGGACGGCGAGCAGTACTTC
>.|TRBJ2-7|.|TRBV28
CASGVIGVRYEQYF
TGTGCCAGCGGGGTGATCGGGGTGCGGTACGAGCAGTACTTC
>.|TRBJ2-5|.|TRBV29-1
CSVDPGMGSGIQETQYF
TGCAGCGTTGACCCGGGGATGGGTAGCGGAATTCAAGAGACCCAGTACTTC
>.|TRBJ2-1|.|TRBV3-1/TRBV3-2
CASSQWLKDNEQFF
TGTGCCAGCAGCCAATGGCTCAAAGACAATGAGCAGTTCTTC
>.|TRBJ1-2|TRBD1|TRBV5-4
CASSPTGMGGYTF
TGTGCCAGCAGCCCGACAGGGATGGGTGGCTACACCTTC
>.|TRBJ2-7|.|TRBV6-5
CASRSDTPTEQYF
TGTGCCAGCAGGTCGGACACTCCGACCGAGCAGTACTTC
>.|TRBJ2-1|TRBD2|TRBV5-4
CASSLVVTSGNSYNEQFF
TGTGCCAGCAGCTTGGTAGTTACTAGCGGGAACTCCTACAATGAGCAGTTCTTC
>once|TRBJ1-2|.|TRBV24-1
CATSDAWLSYGYTF
TGTGCCACCAGTGATGCCTGGCTGAGCTATGGCTACACCTTC
>.|TRBJ1-2|.|TRBV6-6
CASSYLYGYTF
TGTGCCAGCAGTTATTTGTATGGCTACACCTTC
>.|TRBJ2-7|.|TRBV29-1
CSVPTGIRLHEQYF
TGCAGCGTTCCGACAGGTATAAGGTTACACGAGCAGTACTTC
>.|TRBJ2-7|.|TRBV5-1
CASSGYRGGDEQYF
TGCGCCAGCAGCGGGTACAGGGGAGGTGACGAGCAGTACTTC
>.|TRBJ2-2|.|TRBV6-5
CASRYRGGTGELFF
TGTGCCAGCAGATACAGGGGGGGCACCGGGGAGCTGTTTTTT
>.|TRBJ1-1|TRBD1|TRBV9
CASSVSQGGNTEAFF
TGTGCCAGCAGCGTTTCGCAGGGGGGGAACACTGAAGCTTTCTTT
>.|TRBJ1-2|TRBD1|TRBV30
CAWTSWTGEYGYTF
TGTGCCTGGACTTCCTGGACAGGGGAATATGGCTACACCTTC
>.|TRBJ1-1|.|TRBV6-2/TRBV6-3
CASSADLNTEAFF
TGTGCCAGCAGTGCTGATCTGAACACTGAAGCTTTCTTT
>.|TRBJ2-5|.|TRBV19
CASSDRSWETQYF
TGTGCCAGTAGTGACAGATCGTGGGAGACCCAGTACTTC
>.|TRBJ2-7|.|TRBV7-9
CASSRPSSGEVSYEQYF
TGTGCCAGCAGCCGCCCTAGCTCGGGAGAGGTGTCCTACGAGCAGTACTTC
>.|TRBJ1-3|.|TRBV24-1
CATASDGGNTIYF
TGTGCCACCGCCTCGGATGGAGGAAACACCATATATTTT
>.|TRBJ2-7|TRBD2|TRBV4-2
CASSQGLAGTYEQYF
TGTGCCAGCAGCCAAGGACTAGCGGGGACCTACGAGCAGTACTTC
>few|TRBJ2-2|TRBD1|TRBV19
CASTTFRDRVNGELFF
TGTGCCAGCACCACGTTCCGAGACAGGGTAAACGGGGAGCTGTTTTTT
>.|TRBJ2-7|.|TRBV30
CAWTSRGGEQYF
TGTGCCTGGACCAGTAGGGGGGGTGAGCAGTACTTC
>.|TRBJ2-7|TRBD2|TRBV18
CASSRGLDSSYEQYF
TGTGCCAGCTCACGAGGACTAGATAGCTCCTACGAGCAGTACTTC
>.|TRBJ2-7|.|TRBV7-2
CASSLGGGEQYF
TGTGCCAGCAGCTTAGGGGGCGGCGAGCAGTACTTC
>.|TRBJ1-1|.|TRBV28
CASSRDTRYTEAFF
TGTGCCAGCAGTCGGGACACTAGATACACTGAAGCTTTCTTT
>.|TRBJ2-7|TRBD1|TRBV4-3
CASSQESADRVGEQYF
TGCGCCAGCAGCCAAGAGTCCGCGGACAGGGTGGGTGAGCAGTACTTC
>.|TRBJ1-3|TRBD1|TRBV15
CATRTGIGNTIYF
TGTGCCACCAGGACAGGGATCGGAAACACCATATATTTT
>.|TRBJ2-7|.|TRBV7-8
CASSRNRDIYEQYF
TGTGCCAGCAGCCGAAACCGGGACATATACGAGCAGTACTTC
>once|TRBJ2-3|TRBD1|TRBV7-9
CASSQTDRGAQYF
TGTGCCAGCAGCCAAACCGACAGGGGGGCGCAGTATTTT